This TCR beta chain stems from a study of blood T cell repertoires in COVID-19. Across the whole study: Sites across the United States, Italy and Spain contributed samples from acute and convalescent COVID-19. PBMCs, B-cell-depleted T cells, or T cells were the source of the cDNA or gDNA that made up the material.

The CDR3 length is 14 residues. Trimming stripped 0 bases from V and 2 bases from J, with 8 bases between. Germline CDR1 and CDR2: SGHRS and YFSETQ. Using immunoSEQ multiplex PCR, the repertoire was profiled, and TCRdb retains in-frame clones only, with some absent. The sample records about 240,000 clones, roughly 81% being singletons. Enrolment of Seattle patients took place during active infection, and they were followed longitudinally. Sequencing was done on a sample of peripheral blood. The V and J genes are TRBV5-1 and TRBJ2-5; no definite D call. The sequence came from an elderly woman with COVID-19, enrolled during active disease. CDR3 residues: CASSLARPQETQYF. The CDR3 DNA is TGCGCCAGCAGCTTGGCTAGGCCTCAAGAGACCCAGTACTTC.